The rows below give T cell receptor beta chains drawn from one sample of a study of OX40 agonist ivuxolimab in advanced cancers. TCRdb keeps only in-frame clones here, not all; method: immunoSEQ multiplex PCR. The data show roughly 72,000 clones, 85% to 90% seen once. Source: CD4+ or CD8+ T cells sorted from blood, taken in a trial of the OX40 agonist ivuxolimab. All receptors derive from an adult with an advanced solid tumor such as melanoma, head and neck, liver or kidney cancer. Both conserved end residues are part of each CDR3. Each record gives: J gene, D gene, clone size, V gene, CDR3 DNA, CDR3 protein. A D gene is named only where the DNA matches it firmly. Where a row states a size, it is once, few, many or the class of an expanded clone; other rows omit it.

>TRBJ2-1|NA|NA|TRBV29-1
TGCAGCGGACGGGTTGGATACAATGAGCAGTTCTTC
CSGRVGYNEQFF
>TRBJ2-7|NA|once|TRBV5-6
TGTGCCAGCAGCTTGGGGAGCGGGTACGAGCAGTACTTC
CASSLGSGYEQYF
>TRBJ1-5|TRBD1|NA|TRBV7-9
TGTGCCAGCAGCTTAAGGGGGACAGGTGACCATAGCAATCAGCCCCAGCATTTT
CASSLRGTGDHSNQPQHF
>TRBJ2-2|TRBD1|NA|TRBV19
TGTGCCAGTAGTGGGACAGTGGGCGGGGAGCTGTTTTTT
CASSGTVGGELFF
>TRBJ2-4|TRBD2|NA|TRBV4-1
TGCGCCAGCAGCCCAGGAAGGACTAGCGGGAGGTCCCAAAACATTCAGTACTTC
CASSPGRTSGRSQNIQYF
>TRBJ1-1|NA|NA|TRBV4-2
TGTGCCAGCAGCCGGGACCGCGGCGCTGAAGCTTTCTTT
CASSRDRGAEAFF
>TRBJ2-5|NA|NA|TRBV14
TGTGCCAGCAGCCAAGATAACGCAGAGACCCAGTACTTC
CASSQDNAETQYF
>TRBJ1-5|NA|few|TRBV4-2
TGTGCCAGCAGCCATCCAGGGTCGCAGCCCCAGCATTTT
CASSHPGSQPQHF
>TRBJ2-7|NA|few|TRBV9
TGTGCCAGCAGCGTCGACGGCTCATTAGCCTCCGAGCAGTACTTC
CASSVDGSLASEQYF
>TRBJ2-7|NA|NA|TRBV6-1
TGTGCCAGCAGTGAAGTAATGGTTGAGCAGTACTTC
CASSEVMVEQYF
>TRBJ1-2|NA|NA|TRBV28
TGTGCCAGCAGTTCGGACATGGGCTACACCTTC
CASSSDMGYTF
>TRBJ1-5|NA|few|TRBV6-5
TGTGCCAGCAGCTTCGGTAGCAATCAGCCCCAGCATTTT
CASSFGSNQPQHF
>TRBJ2-7|NA|NA|TRBV10-2
TGCGCCAGCAGGAGATACGGGGAACGGGGATGGCAGTACTTC
CASRRYGERGWQYF
>TRBJ1-5|NA|NA|TRBV28
TGTGCCAGCAGTTTACTCCAATCCAATCAGCCCCAGCATTTT
CASSLLQSNQPQHF
>TRBJ1-2|TRBD1|NA|TRBV5-1
TGCGCCAGCAGCTTACAGGGGAATTATGGCTACACCTTC
CASSLQGNYGYTF
>TRBJ2-5|NA|NA|TRBV19
TGTGCCAGTAGTATTACAGGAACCCAAGAGACCCAGTACTTC
CASSITGTQETQYF
>TRBJ2-2|TRBD1|NA|TRBV2
TGTGCCAGCAGTGGTGGATGGACAGGGTCGAGCACCGGGGAGCTGTTTTTT
CASSGGWTGSSTGELFF
>TRBJ1-1|TRBD1|NA|TRBV5-4
TGTGCCAGCAGCCTTTGGACAGGGGGGAACACTGAAGCTTTCTTT
CASSLWTGGNTEAFF
>TRBJ1-2|NA|NA|TRBV2
TGTGCCAGCAAAAGTGAAGCGAAAATCTATGGCTACACCTTC
CASKSEAKIYGYTF
>TRBJ2-5|TRBD2|NA|TRBV5-1
TGCGCCAGCAGCCGGGAGACTAGCCAGGAGACCCAGTACTTC
CASSRETSQETQYF